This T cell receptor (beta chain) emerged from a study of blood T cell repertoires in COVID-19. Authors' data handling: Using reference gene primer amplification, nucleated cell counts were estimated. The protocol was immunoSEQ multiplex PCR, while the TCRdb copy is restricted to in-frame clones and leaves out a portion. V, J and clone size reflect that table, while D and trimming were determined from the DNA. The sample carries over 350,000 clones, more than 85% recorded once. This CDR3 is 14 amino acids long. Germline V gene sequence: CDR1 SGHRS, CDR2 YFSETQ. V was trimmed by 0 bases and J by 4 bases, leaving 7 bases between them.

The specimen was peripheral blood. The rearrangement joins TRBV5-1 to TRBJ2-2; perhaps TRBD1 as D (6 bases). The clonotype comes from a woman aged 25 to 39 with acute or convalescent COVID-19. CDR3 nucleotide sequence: TGCGCCAGCAGCTTGGAGGACAGCACCGGGGAGCTGTTTTTT. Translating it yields CASSLEDSTGELFF.